The present TCR beta chain was sequenced within a study of cytomegalovirus exposure and HLA in healthy donors. The CDR3 runs 14 residues. In germline, CDR1 is GTSNPN, CDR2 SVGIG (reference sequence). V shed 5 bases and J 7 bases; nucleotides not matched to a gene: 11. Note on this clone: The antigen remains undetermined.

Findings and limits, study-wide: The study labeled 164 TCR beta chains cytomegalovirus-associated.

Repertoires were generated with immunoSEQ multiplex PCR, while TCRdb's copy carries only in-frame clones and drops some. The sample carries 110,000 to 150,000 clones, about 94% recorded once. Sequenced sample: PBMCs. The sequence was obtained from a young man in good health and CMV-seropositive. The gene calls are TRBV30 and TRBJ1-2; 9 nucleotides match TRBD1. The CDR3 DNA reads TGTGCCTGGGAACCCCTGGGGACAGGGACTGGCTACACCTTC. Encoded protein: CAWEPLGTGTGYTF.